This T cell receptor (beta chain) is from a study of cytomegalovirus exposure and HLA in healthy donors. Turning to the study itself: In terms of ancestry, the Caucasian-associated cluster contained 81% of the roughly 400 genotyped donors.

Vbeta (60) and Jbeta (13) primers were used in the PCR. Libraries were prepared by immunoSEQ multiplex PCR; TCRdb keeps only in-frame clonotypes and omits some of them. Of about 41,000 clones in the sample, roughly 80% are singletons; the top ten hold 2.7%. Findings and limits, study-wide: Specificity of a few CMV-associated chains for CMV antigens was verified in vitro. Trimming of TCR beta V- and J-genes showed a link, identified in a later analysis, to a missense DCLRE1C variant. Near-uniform donor sequencing depth was presumed by presence/absence analyses.

Germline CDR1 and CDR2: ENHRY and SYGVKD. Trimming cost V 6 bases and J 4 bases, with 19 bases left between them. The CDR3 contains 16 residues. A note on this clone: Its antigen is not identified.

The rearrangement joins TRBV10-3 to TRBJ1-3; possible D gene TRBD1, 6 bases. This sequence originates from a man aged 50 to 60 in good health and CMV-seronegative. The sequenced sample consisted of PBMCs. CDR3 amino acids: CAIRGGRGTLGNTIYF. CDR3 nucleotide sequence: TGTGCCATCAGGGGGGGGCGGGGGACACTAGGAAACACCATATATTTT.